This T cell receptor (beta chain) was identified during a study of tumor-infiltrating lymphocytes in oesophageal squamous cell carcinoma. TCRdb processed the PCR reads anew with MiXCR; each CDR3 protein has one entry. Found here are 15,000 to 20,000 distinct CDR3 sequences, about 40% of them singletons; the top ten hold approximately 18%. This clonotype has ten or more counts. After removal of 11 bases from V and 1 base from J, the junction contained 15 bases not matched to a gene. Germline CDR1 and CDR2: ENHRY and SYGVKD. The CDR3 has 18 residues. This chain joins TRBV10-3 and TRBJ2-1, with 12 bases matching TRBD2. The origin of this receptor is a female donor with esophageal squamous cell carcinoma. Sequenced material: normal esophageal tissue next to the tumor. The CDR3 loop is CAVAGTSGLGRSYNEQFF. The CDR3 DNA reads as TGTGCCGTAGCCGGGACTAGCGGGTTGGGAAGGTCCTACAATGAGCAGTTCTTC.